This T cell receptor (beta chain) was documented in a study of T and B cells in COVID-19 patients. Across the whole study: Blood was sampled from COVID-19 patients who were either actively infected or recovered.

TRB was amplified from around 250-500 ng of blood genomic DNA. This clonotype was detected only a few times. Its cognate antigen is unknown. Study outcomes and limitations: Patients with COVID-19 reportedly showed strongly skewed T cell receptor beta variable and joining gene usage.

TRB rearrangements were amplified by multiplex PCR with BIOMED2 TRB-A/B primers. TCRdb fed the multiplex PCR reads into MiXCR, producing one record per CDR3 protein. The sample has more than 20,000 distinct CDR3 sequences, about 30% seen once. Germline V gene sequence: CDR1 SGHDT, CDR2 YYEEEE. The V and J ends lost 2 bases and 4 bases respectively, with 7 bases between them. The CDR3 covers 13 residues. The material sequenced was blood. V and J are TRBV5-6 and TRBJ1-3; D is possibly TRBD1 (5 bases). The TCR comes from a human donor who had recovered from COVID-19. CDR3 sequence: CASSLSGGNTIYF. The CDR3 region has the DNA TGTGCCAGCAGCTTATCAGGGGGAAACACCATATATTTT.